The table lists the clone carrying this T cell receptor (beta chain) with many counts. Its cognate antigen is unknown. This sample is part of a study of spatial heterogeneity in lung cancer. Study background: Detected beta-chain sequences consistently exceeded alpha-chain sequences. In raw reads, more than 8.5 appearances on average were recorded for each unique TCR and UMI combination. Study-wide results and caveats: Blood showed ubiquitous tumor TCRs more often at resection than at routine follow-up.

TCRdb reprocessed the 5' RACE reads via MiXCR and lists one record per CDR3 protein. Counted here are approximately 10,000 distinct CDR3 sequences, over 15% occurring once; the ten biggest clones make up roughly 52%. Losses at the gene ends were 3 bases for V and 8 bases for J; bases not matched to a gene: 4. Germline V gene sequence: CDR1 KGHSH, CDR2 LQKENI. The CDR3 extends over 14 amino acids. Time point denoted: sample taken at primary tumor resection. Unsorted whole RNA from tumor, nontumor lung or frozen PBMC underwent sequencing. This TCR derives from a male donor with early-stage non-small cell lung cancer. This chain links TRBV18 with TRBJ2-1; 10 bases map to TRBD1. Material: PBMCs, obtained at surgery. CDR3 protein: CASSPGQGLDEQFF. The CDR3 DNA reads TGTGCCAGCTCACCGGGACAGGGGCTAGATGAGCAGTTCTTC.